This T cell receptor beta chain was captured in a study of blood T cell repertoires in COVID-19 (dated by TCRdb to between 2020 and 2021). A note on the overall study: Samples from collaborators originated in the United States, Italy and Spain and spanned both the acute and convalescent phases of COVID-19. The dataset comprised deeply sampled blood TCRbeta repertoires from subjects exposed to, actively infected with, or recovered from COVID-19. The prospective study material was composed of cDNA or gDNA derived from T cells, B-cell-depleted T cells, or PBMCs. Nearly every sample came with metadata listing a de-identified subject ID, COVID-19 status, age in years and sex. The repertoires were released in a freely available public database intended as a resource for research on the immune response to SARS-CoV-2. Samples came from the ongoing ImmuneRACE study (first 160 participants) plus 1,254 subjects from 6 global collaborators. HLA class I and class II types, where available, came from metadata supplied by the sample provider rather than from assay-based typing. Points the paper makes about the study in general: The quantity of clinical and demographic metadata differed by source and by participant and was supplied without curation.

A second Seattle source provided samples from volunteer blood donors who had recovered from COVID-19. The collaborating institutions used their own protocols to collect whole blood in K2EDTA tubes. For TCRbeta analysis, collaborator samples were shipped as frozen whole blood, as isolated PBMCs, or as DNA extracted from either sample type. TCRbeta CDR3 regions were amplified from genomic DNA by means of the immunoSEQ Assay, a bias-controlled multiplex PCR. The source study handled its data this way. The number of nucleated cells in each sample was estimated by amplification of reference gene primers within the assay. To quantify the absolute abundance of each unique TCRbeta CDR3 rearrangement, sequence reads were collapsed and filtered. Productive Simpson clonality was computed per sample as the square root of Simpson's diversity index over productive rearrangements. TCRdb carries this immuneACCESS record with in-frame sequences only. Its versions omit some clonotypes, under half of them owing to an unresolved V gene in the studies checked, with the rest unexplained. That table is the source of V, J and clone size, and D and trimming were worked out from the DNA. For this sample the table gives fewer than 350,000 clones, of which approximately 87% were detected only once. 7.8% of the sample goes to the ten largest clones.

Points on this clone: No antigen is known for it. Per-base quality was not reported, and no clone a single base away is much larger than it.

The sequenced sample consisted of peripheral blood. The receptor comes from a woman aged 45 to 65 who had recovered from COVID-19.

The CDR3 protein sequence reads: CASSHQDSVNSPLHF. The nucleotides are TGCGCCAGCAGCCACCAGGACAGTGTTAATTCACCCCTCCACTTT. This sequence uses TRBV4-3 and TRBJ1-6; TRBD1 might be the D gene, on 6 matching bases. Including cysteine and phenylalanine, the CDR3 has 15 amino acids. Only the CDR3 portion is preserved as DNA: 45 bases, with reading frame beginning at the first base. As encoded in the germline V gene, CDR1 is LGHNA while CDR2 is YSLEER. V is clipped by 3 bases and J by 6 bases, and the sequence between their germline boundaries is 12 bases long.